The T cell receptor beta chain under discussion was sequenced for a study of CD8+ T cells in alopecia areata. A panel of CD4, CD8alpha, NKG2D, NKG2ACE and other markers served to sort pooled cutaneous lymph node cells. Germline CDR1 is MNHDT and CDR2 is YYDKIL. The CDR3 is 12 residues long. This clone was detected ten times or more. Its antigen is as yet unknown. Germline and genes here are mouse. The CDR3 end lies 4 residues beyond the end of the read and is filled in from the germline J gene. Study results and limitations: It was lesional scalp, especially alopecia totalis/universalis, that showed higher clonality than normal scalp. Clarity of TCR sharing across patients fell short of that in mice, possibly HLA-related.

cDNA reverse transcribed from extracted RNA served as the sequencing template. Measured with immunoSEQ multiplex PCR; TCRdb has only the in-frame clones, and not every one. Recorded here are over 250,000 clones, none singletons. What was sequenced was CD4+ T cells sorted from a lymph node. The clonotype was recovered from a C3H/HeJ mouse with alopecia areata. The mouse line has the MHC haplotype H2-k. The genes are TRBV17 and TRBJ2-1; 12 nucleotides agree with TRBD2. Partial CDR3 DNA: TGTGCTAGGGGACTGGGGGGTCCT. This encodes CARGLGGP. The full CDR3 protein is CARGLGGPEQFF.